The 8 T cell receptor beta chains given below trace back to one sample, sequenced in a study of T cells in localized non-small cell lung cancer. Here immunoSEQ multiplex PCR was the method, and the copy in TCRdb shows in-frame clones only, minus some. This table has 30,000 to 35,000 clones, 88% appearing once. This sample comprised peripheral blood, obtained before any cancer treatment. The receptor set was obtained from a woman aged 35-70 years with stage I lung adenocarcinoma.

J is TRBJ1-1 and V is TRBV14, with D maybe TRBD1 (5 bases). This CDR3 region has 12 residues. Trimming took 5 bases from V and 8 from J, leaving 12 bases between them. The germline V gene has CDR1 SGHDN and CDR2 FVKESK. CDR3 in DNA: TGTGCCAGCAGCAGCCGGGGCAGGGAAGCTTTCTTT. Protein sequence: CASSSRGREAFF. Full variable domain (remainder filled in from reference TRBV14 and TRBJ1-1): EAGVTQFPSHSVIEKGQTVTLRCDPISGHDNLYWYRRVMGKEIKFLLHFVKESKQDESGMPNNRFLAERTGGTYSTLKVQPAELEDSGVYFCASSSRGREAFFGQGTRLTVV.

This clone was detected a few times. The chain joins TRBV6-1 to TRBJ2-7, with D maybe TRBD1 (6 bases). V was clipped by 2 bases and J by 3 bases, with 11 bases between them. The CDR3 covers 14 residues. Germline V gene data show CDR1 as MNHNS and CDR2 as SASEGT. The CDR3 region has the DNA TGTGCCAGCAGTGAAATTGGGGACATCTACGAGCAGTACTTC. Its protein product is CASSEIGDIYEQYF.

The chain combines TRBV14 with TRBJ1-3; D uncertain. Trimming took 1 base from V and 0 from J, leaving 4 bases between them. The germline V gene has CDR1 SGHDN and CDR2 FVKESK. This CDR3 has 14 amino acids. The CDR3 is CASSQGTSGNTIYF. CDR3 bases: TGTGCCAGCAGCCAAGGGACCTCTGGAAACACCATATATTTT.

This clone was observed a single time. The chain carries TRBV27 and TRBJ2-7, with 7 bases aligning to TRBD1. Germline CDR1 and CDR2: MNHEY and SMNVEV (reference sequence). J gave up 5 bases and V 11 bases, and 9 bases lay outside the gene matches. The CDR3 consists of 12 residues. CDR3 sequence (DNA): TGTGCCGGTAGGGACAGTGGAAACGAGCAGTACTTC. Its translation: CAGRDSGNEQYF.

The chain carries TRBV10-1 and TRBJ2-1; D unresolved. The germline CDR1 and CDR2 sequences are WNHNN and SYGVQD (reference sequence). V shed 2 bases and J shed 0 bases, with 2 bases lying between them. CDR3 length: 13 residues. CDR3 loop: CASSESSYNEQFF. CDR3 in DNA: TGCGCCAGCAGTGAGAGCTCCTACAATGAGCAGTTCTTC.

A note on this clone: The junction differs from germline at one of its ends, possibly a read error. The V and J genes are TRBV11-2 and TRBJ1-5; 7 bases map to TRBD1. The germline V gene encodes CDR1 SGHAT and CDR2 FQNNGV. This CDR3 comprises 14 residues. The CDR3 is CASSVGQFNQLQHF. CDR3 nucleotide sequence: TGTGCCAGCAGCGTGGGACAGTTCAATCAGCTCCAGCATTTT.

The rearrangement links TRBV29-1 to TRBJ2-7, with TRBD1 identical over 7 bases. Germline CDR1 reads SQVTM; CDR2 reads ANQGSEA. This CDR3 contains 14 residues. After removal of 2 bases from V and 0 bases from J, the junction contained 4 bases not matched to a gene. The CDR3: CSVESGQSSYEQYF. The CDR3 DNA is TGCAGCGTTGAATCGGGACAGAGCTCCTACGAGCAGTACTTC.

This sequence joins TRBV5-5 and TRBJ1-5, with unresolved D. The CDR3 contains 14 residues. The V gene's germline CDR1 is SGHKS and CDR2 YYEKEE (reference sequence). Trimming pared 0 bases from V and 4 bases from J, leaving 8 bases between. The CDR3 reads CASSLDTVNQPQHF. In DNA form, the CDR3 reads TGTGCCAGCAGCTTGGACACAGTGAATCAGCCCCAGCATTTT. Together with reference TRBV5-5 and TRBJ1-5, the CDR3 gives the full variable domain: DAGVTQSPTHLIKTRGQQVTLRCSPISGHKSVSWYQQVLGQGPQFIFQYYEKEERGRGNFPDRFSARQFPNYSSELNVNALLLGDSALYLCASSLDTVNQPQHFGDGTRLSIL.